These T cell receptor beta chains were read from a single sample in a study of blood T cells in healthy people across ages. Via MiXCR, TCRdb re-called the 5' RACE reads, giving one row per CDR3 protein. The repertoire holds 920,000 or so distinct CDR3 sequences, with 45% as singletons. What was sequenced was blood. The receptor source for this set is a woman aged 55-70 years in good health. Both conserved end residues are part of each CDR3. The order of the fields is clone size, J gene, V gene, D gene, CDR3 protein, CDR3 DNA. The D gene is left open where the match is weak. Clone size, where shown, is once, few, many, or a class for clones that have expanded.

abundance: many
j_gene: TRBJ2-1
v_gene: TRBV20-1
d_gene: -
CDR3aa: CSAREVVLSTNEQFF
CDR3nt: TGCAGTGCTAGAGAAGTAGTGTTAAGTACCAATGAGCAGTTCTTC

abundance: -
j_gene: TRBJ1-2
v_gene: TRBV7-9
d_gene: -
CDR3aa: CASSIETADYGYTF
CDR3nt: TGTGCCAGCAGCATAGAGACAGCCGACTATGGCTACACCTTC

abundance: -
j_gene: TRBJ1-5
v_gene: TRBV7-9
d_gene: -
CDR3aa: CASSLGINQPQHF
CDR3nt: TGTGCCAGCAGCTTAGGGATCAATCAGCCCCAGCATTTT

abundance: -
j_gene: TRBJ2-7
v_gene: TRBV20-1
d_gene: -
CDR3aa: CSAREPGYSYEQYF
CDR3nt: TGCAGTGCTAGAGAACCCGGATACTCCTACGAGCAGTACTTC

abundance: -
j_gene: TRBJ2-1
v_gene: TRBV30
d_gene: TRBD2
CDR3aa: CAWSAGFGGRALYNEQFF
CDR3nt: TGTGCCTGGAGCGCAGGGTTTGGCGGGAGGGCCCTCTACAATGAGCAGTTCTTC

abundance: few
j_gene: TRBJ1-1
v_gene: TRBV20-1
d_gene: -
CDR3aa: CSATLGTVNTEAFF
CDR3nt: TGCAGTGCTACTTTAGGGACGGTGAACACTGAAGCTTTCTTT

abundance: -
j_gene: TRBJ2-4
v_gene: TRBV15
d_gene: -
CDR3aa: CATSRDTDYAKNIQYF
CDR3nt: TGTGCCACCAGCCGGGACACGGACTATGCCAAAAACATTCAGTACTTC

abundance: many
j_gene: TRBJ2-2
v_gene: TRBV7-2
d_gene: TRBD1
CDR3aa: CALGVQGAVGELFF
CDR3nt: TGTGCCCTAGGTGTACAGGGGGCGGTCGGGGAGCTGTTTTTT

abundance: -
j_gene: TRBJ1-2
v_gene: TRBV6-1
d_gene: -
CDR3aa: CATDDWGGGYTF
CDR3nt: TGTGCCACCGACGACTGGGGGGGTGGCTACACCTTC

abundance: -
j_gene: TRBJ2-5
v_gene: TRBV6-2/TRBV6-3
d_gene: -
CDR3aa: CASSRPVLETQYF
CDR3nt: TGTGCCAGCAGTAGGCCTGTTCTCGAGACCCAGTACTTC

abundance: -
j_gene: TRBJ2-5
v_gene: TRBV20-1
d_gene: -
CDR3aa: CSAGGVFQETQYF
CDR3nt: TGCAGTGCTGGCGGGGTATTCCAAGAGACCCAGTACTTC

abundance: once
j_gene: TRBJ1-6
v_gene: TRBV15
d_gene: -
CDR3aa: CATSRDGGTGSPLHF
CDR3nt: TGTGCCACCAGCAGAGACGGGGGGACGGGCTCACCCCTCCACTTT

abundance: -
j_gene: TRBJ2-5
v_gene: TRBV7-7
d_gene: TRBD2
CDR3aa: CASSLWTSGRAGETQYF
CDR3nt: TGTGCCAGCAGCTTATGGACTAGCGGGAGGGCCGGGGAGACCCAGTACTTC

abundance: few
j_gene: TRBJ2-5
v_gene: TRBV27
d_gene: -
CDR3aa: CASSLRGTSSSYF
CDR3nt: TGTGCCAGCAGTTTACGAGGGACATCCTCCTCGTACTTC

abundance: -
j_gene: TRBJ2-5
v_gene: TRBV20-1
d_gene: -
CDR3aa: CSARDVPSPGTSQETQYF
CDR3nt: TGCAGTGCTAGAGATGTCCCATCCCCCGGGACATCCCAAGAGACCCAGTACTTC

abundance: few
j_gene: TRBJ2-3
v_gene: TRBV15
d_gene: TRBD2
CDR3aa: CATSSPKLAAPGDTQYF
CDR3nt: TGTGCCACCAGCAGCCCCAAACTAGCGGCCCCGGGGGATACGCAGTATTTT

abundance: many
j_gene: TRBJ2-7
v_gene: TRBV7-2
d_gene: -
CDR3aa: CASSSTFAYEQYF
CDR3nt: TGTGCCAGCAGCTCGACGTTCGCCTACGAGCAGTACTTC

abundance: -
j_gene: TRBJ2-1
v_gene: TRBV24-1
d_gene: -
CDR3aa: CATSDLDPSSYNEQFF
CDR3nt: TGTGCCACCAGTGATTTGGATCCTAGCTCCTACAATGAGCAGTTCTTC

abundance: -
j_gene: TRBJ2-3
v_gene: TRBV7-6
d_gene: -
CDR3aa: CASSGPKGGGRAPDTQYF
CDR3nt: TGTGCCAGCAGCGGTCCAAAAGGAGGGGGTAGAGCGCCAGATACGCAGTATTTT

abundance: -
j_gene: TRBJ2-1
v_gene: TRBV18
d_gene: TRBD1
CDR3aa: CASSPSGTGVNEQFF
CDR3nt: TGTGCCAGCTCACCCTCAGGGACAGGGGTCAATGAGCAGTTCTTC

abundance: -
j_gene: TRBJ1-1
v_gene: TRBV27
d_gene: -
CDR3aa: CASSPWGGPADTEAFF
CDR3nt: TGTGCCAGCAGCCCATGGGGAGGGCCGGCGGACACTGAAGCTTTCTTT

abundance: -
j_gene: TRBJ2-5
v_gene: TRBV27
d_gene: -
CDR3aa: CASSFLGAGIHETQYF
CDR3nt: TGTGCCAGCAGTTTTTTGGGGGCAGGGATCCATGAGACCCAGTACTTC

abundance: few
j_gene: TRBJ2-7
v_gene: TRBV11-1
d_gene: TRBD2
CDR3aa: CASSPTSGSSYNEQYF
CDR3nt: TGTGCCAGCAGCCCGACTAGCGGGAGCTCCTACAATGAGCAGTACTTC

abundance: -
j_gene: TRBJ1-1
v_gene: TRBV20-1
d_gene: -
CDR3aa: CSTRPPGRYGTEAFF
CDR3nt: TGCAGTACTAGGCCCCCGGGACGGTATGGCACTGAAGCTTTCTTT

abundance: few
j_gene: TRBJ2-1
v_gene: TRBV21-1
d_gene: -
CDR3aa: CASGLVKRVEQFF
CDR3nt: TGTGCCAGCGGCCTCGTGAAGAGGGTTGAGCAGTTCTTC

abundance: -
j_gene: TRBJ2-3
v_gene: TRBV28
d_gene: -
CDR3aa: CASRTGFSDPTQYF
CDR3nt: TGTGCCAGCAGGACGGGGTTTTCGGATCCTACGCAGTATTTT

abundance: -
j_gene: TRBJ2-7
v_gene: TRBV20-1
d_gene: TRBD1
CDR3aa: CGAKGTAYEQYF
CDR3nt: TGCGGTGCTAAAGGGACAGCCTACGAGCAGTACTTC

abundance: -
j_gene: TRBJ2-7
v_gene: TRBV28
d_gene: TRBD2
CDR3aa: CASSLGGLATFHSYEQYF
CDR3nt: TGTGCCAGCAGTTTAGGGGGACTAGCGACCTTTCACTCCTACGAGCAGTACTTC

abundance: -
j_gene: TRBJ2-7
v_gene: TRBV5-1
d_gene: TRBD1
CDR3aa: CASSAGDRSSYEQYF
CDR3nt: TGCGCCAGCAGCGCAGGGGACAGGAGTTCCTACGAGCAGTACTTC

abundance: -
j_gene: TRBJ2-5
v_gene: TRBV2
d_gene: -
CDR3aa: CASSEWPAGAETQYF
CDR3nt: TGTGCCAGCAGTGAGTGGCCCGCCGGGGCAGAGACCCAGTACTTC

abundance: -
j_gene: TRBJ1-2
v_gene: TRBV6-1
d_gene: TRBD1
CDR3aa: CASSVGTGLYGYTF
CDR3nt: TGTGCCAGCAGTGTTGGGACAGGACTTTATGGCTACACCTTC

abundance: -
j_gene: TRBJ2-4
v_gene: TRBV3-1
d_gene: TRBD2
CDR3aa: CASSRSGTSGAKNIQYF
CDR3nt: TGTGCCAGCAGCCGAAGTGGGACTAGCGGAGCCAAAAACATTCAGTACTTC

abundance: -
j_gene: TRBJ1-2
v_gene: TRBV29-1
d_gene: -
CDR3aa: CSVEEGAGGYTF
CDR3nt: TGCAGCGTTGAAGAGGGGGCAGGAGGCTACACCTTC

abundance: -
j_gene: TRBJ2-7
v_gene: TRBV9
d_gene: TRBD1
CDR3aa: CASSAWDSSNEQYF
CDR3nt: TGTGCCAGCAGCGCCTGGGACAGTTCGAACGAGCAGTACTTC

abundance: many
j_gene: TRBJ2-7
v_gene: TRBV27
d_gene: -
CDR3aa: CASSLKGAYEQYF
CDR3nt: TGTGCCAGCAGTTTAAAGGGGGCCTACGAGCAGTACTTC

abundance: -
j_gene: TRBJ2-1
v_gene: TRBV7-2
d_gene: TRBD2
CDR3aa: CASSFSGSVSYNEQFF
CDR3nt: TGTGCCAGCAGCTTTAGCGGGAGCGTATCCTACAATGAGCAGTTCTTC

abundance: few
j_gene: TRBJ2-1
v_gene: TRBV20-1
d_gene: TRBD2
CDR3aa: CSATDTREDEQFF
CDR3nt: TGCAGTGCTACCGACACGCGGGAGGATGAGCAGTTCTTC

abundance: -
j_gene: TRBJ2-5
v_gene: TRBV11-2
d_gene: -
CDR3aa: CASSLAWSPLDEQYF
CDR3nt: TGTGCCAGCAGCTTAGCGTGGTCACCCTTGGATGAGCAGTACTTC

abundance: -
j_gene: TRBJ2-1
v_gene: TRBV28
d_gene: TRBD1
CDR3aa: CASSPSGQGDNEQFF
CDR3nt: TGTGCCAGCAGCCCATCGGGACAGGGGGACAATGAGCAGTTCTTC

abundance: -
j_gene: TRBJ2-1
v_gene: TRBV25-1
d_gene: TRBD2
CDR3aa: CASSFGTSLNNEQFF
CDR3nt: TGTGCCAGCAGTTTTGGGACTAGCCTAAACAATGAGCAGTTCTTC

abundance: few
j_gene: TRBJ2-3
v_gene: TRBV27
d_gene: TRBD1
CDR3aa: CASSLRQGVDTQYF
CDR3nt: TGTGCCAGCAGTTTAAGACAGGGGGTTGATACGCAGTATTTT